This is a list of T cell receptor beta chains from one sample in a study of OX40 agonist ivuxolimab in advanced cancers. Method: immunoSEQ multiplex PCR; TCRdb's copy keeps in-frame clones and lacks some. The sample contains tens of thousands of clones, roughly nine tenths of which appear only once. The sample was CD4+ or CD8+ T cells sorted from blood, taken in a trial of the OX40 agonist ivuxolimab. The receptors derive from an adult with an advanced solid tumor such as melanoma, head and neck, liver or kidney cancer. CDR3s include the opening cysteine and the closing phenylalanine or tryptophan. Fields, in order: clone size, D gene, J gene, CDR3 length, V gene, CDR3 protein, CDR3 DNA. The D gene is left open where the match is weak. A row's size may be missing; if present it is once, few, many or a size class.

.,.,TRBJ2-1,13,TRBV6-1,CASSEDRWGEQFF,TGTGCCAGCAGTGAAGACAGGTGGGGTGAGCAGTTCTTC
.,.,TRBJ1-2,15,TRBV18,CASSRLPQGLSGYTF,TGTGCCAGCTCTCGCCTGCCCCAGGGTTTGAGTGGCTACACCTTC
.,.,TRBJ1-5,16,TRBV15,CATSRVGGARNQPQHF,TGTGCCACCAGCAGAGTGGGAGGGGCTCGCAATCAGCCCCAGCATTTT
.,TRBD2,TRBJ2-5,17,TRBV5-1,CASSLATTSGRGETQYF,TGCGCCAGCAGCTTAGCGACGACTAGCGGGAGGGGCGAGACCCAGTACTTC
.,.,TRBJ1-2,13,TRBV7-3,CASSRARNYGYTF,TGTGCCAGCAGCCGGGCCCGCAACTATGGCTACACCTTC
.,.,TRBJ1-2,13,TRBV19,CASSTGLHYGYTF,TGTGCCAGTAGTACAGGACTGCACTATGGCTACACCTTC
.,TRBD1,TRBJ2-7,12,TRBV29-1,CSVARDSYEQYF,TGCAGCGTCGCTCGGGACAGCTACGAGCAGTACTTC
.,.,TRBJ1-6,13,TRBV10-3,CAAKKGPPSPLHF,TGTGCCGCCAAAAAGGGGCCTCCTTCACCCCTCCACTTT
few,TRBD1,TRBJ1-6,14,TRBV7-3,CASSSGTDNSPLHF,TGTGCCAGCAGCTCCGGGACAGATAATTCACCCCTCCACTTT
.,.,TRBJ1-3,15,TRBV30,CAWSATARSGNTIYF,TGTGCCTGGAGTGCGACAGCGCGCTCTGGAAACACCATATATTTT
once,.,TRBJ1-5,14,TRBV5-1,CASSFGGGEQPQHF,TGCGCCAGCAGCTTCGGGGGGGGCGAGCAGCCCCAGCATTTT
.,.,TRBJ2-2,13,TRBV6-1,CASSGWGHGELFF,TGTGCCAGCAGTGGATGGGGACACGGGGAGCTGTTTTTT
.,.,TRBJ2-5,15,TRBV30,CAWSSLQTGQETQYF,TGTGCCTGGAGTTCCCTCCAGACAGGCCAAGAGACCCAGTACTTC
.,TRBD1,TRBJ2-7,15,TRBV5-1,CASSLLSTGGYEQYF,TGCGCCAGCAGCTTATTGAGTACAGGGGGCTACGAGCAGTACTTC
.,TRBD2,TRBJ2-7,16,TRBV11-2,CASNRLAGDDPYEQYF,TGTGCCAGCAACCGACTAGCGGGAGATGATCCCTACGAGCAGTACTTC
.,.,TRBJ1-5,15,TRBV7-2,CASSLSGGPGQPQHF,TGTGCCAGCAGCTTAAGCGGAGGGCCCGGTCAGCCCCAGCATTTT
.,.,TRBJ2-7,17,TRBV6-4,CASSDDMIGRDLYEQYF,TGTGCCAGCAGTGACGATATGATCGGACGGGATCTGTACGAGCAGTACTTC
.,.,TRBJ1-1,13,TRBV28,CASGGRGNTEAFF,TGTGCCAGCGGAGGGAGGGGGAACACTGAAGCTTTCTTT
.,.,TRBJ2-6,14,TRBV27,CATGAASGANVLTF,TGTGCCACTGGAGCGGCCTCTGGGGCCAACGTCCTGACTTTC
once,.,TRBJ1-5,12,TRBV25-1,CASSPGNQPQHF,TGTGCCAGCAGTCCAGGTAATCAGCCCCAGCATTTT
.,.,TRBJ2-3,15,TRBV19,CASSISIWAADTQYF,TGTGCCAGTAGTATCTCCATTTGGGCGGCAGATACGCAGTATTTT
.,TRBD1,TRBJ2-2,16,TRBV5-1,CASSPEGQGLGGELFF,TGCGCCAGCAGCCCTGAGGGACAGGGTCTGGGCGGGGAGCTGTTTTTT
.,TRBD1,TRBJ2-7,14,TRBV28,CASRGQGSAYEQYF,TGTGCCAGCAGGGGACAGGGGAGTGCGTACGAGCAGTACTTC
once,.,TRBJ1-4,15,TRBV2,CASSEYGVEWEKLFF,TGTGCCAGCAGTGAATACGGGGTCGAATGGGAAAAACTGTTTTTT
.,TRBD1,TRBJ1-2,13,TRBV7-9,CASSLTRGLGYTF,TGTGCCAGCAGCTTAACGAGGGGGCTTGGCTACACCTTC
.,.,TRBJ1-5,14,TRBV19,CASSIRRYNQPQHF,TGTGCCAGTAGTATCAGGCGGTACAATCAGCCCCAGCATTTT
.,TRBD1,TRBJ1-1,12,TRBV19,CASSRGLTEAFF,TGTGCCTCGTCCAGGGGGCTCACTGAAGCTTTCTTT
.,.,TRBJ1-2,15,TRBV25-1,CASSDERQNSYGYTF,TGTGCCAGCAGTGACGAGAGACAGAACAGCTATGGCTACACCTTC
.,.,TRBJ2-7,14,TRBV6-6,CASSYSRLDYEQYF,TGTGCCAGCAGTTACTCGAGACTAGACTACGAGCAGTACTTC
.,.,TRBJ1-2,12,TRBV2,CASIAKAGGYTF,TGTGCCAGCATCGCGAAGGCGGGGGGCTACACCTTC
.,.,TRBJ2-1,12,TRBV28,CASSSVYNEQFF,TGTGCCAGCAGCTCGGTTTACAATGAGCAGTTCTTC
.,.,TRBJ2-2,13,TRBV10-2,CASAGIPGGELFF,TGCGCCAGTGCCGGGATTCCAGGCGGGGAGCTGTTTTTT
.,TRBD1,TRBJ1-6,16,TRBV2,CASSTPLGQGLGPLHF,TGTGCCAGCAGTACCCCGTTGGGACAGGGGCTTGGTCCCCTCCACTTT
once,TRBD1,TRBJ1-1,13,TRBV11-3,CASSLQGTAEAFF,TGTGCCAGCAGCTTACAAGGGACAGCTGAAGCTTTCTTT
.,.,TRBJ2-7,14,TRBV30,CAWSQGGVAYEQYF,TGTGCCTGGAGTCAGGGGGGGGTCGCCTACGAGCAGTACTTC
.,.,TRBJ1-2,11,TRBV7-9,CASSLSGGYTF,TGTGCCAGCAGCTTAAGTGGAGGCTACACCTTC
.,.,TRBJ2-7,16,TRBV5-1,CASSKTRGRGSYEQYF,TGCGCCAGCAGCAAAACCAGGGGGCGGGGGTCCTACGAGCAGTACTTC
.,.,TRBJ2-4,12,TRBV5-8,CASSSSTGTRYF,TGTGCCAGCAGCTCCTCGACGGGAACTCGTTACTTC
.,.,TRBJ2-5,14,TRBV7-8,CASSLEHSSGTQYF,TGTGCCAGCAGCTTAGAGCACTCTTCTGGGACCCAGTACTTC
.,.,TRBJ1-1,13,TRBV6-5,CASSNAGATEAFF,TGTGCCAGCAGCAACGCAGGGGCCACTGAAGCTTTCTTT
once,.,TRBJ2-1,15,TRBV5-1,CADGRGLDVYNEQFF,TGCGCCGACGGAAGAGGGCTAGACGTCTACAATGAGCAGTTCTTC